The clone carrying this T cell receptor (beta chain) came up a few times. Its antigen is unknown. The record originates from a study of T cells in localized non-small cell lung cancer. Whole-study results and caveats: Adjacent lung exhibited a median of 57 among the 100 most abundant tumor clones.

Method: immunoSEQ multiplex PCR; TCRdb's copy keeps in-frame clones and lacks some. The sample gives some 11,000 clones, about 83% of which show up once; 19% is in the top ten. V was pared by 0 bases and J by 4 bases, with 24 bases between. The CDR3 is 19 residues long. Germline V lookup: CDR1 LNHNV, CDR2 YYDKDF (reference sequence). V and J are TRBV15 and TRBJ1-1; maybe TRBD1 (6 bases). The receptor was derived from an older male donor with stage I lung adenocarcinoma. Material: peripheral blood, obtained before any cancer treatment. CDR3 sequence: CATSRDPGGVRMGTTEAFF. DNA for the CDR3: TGTGCCACCAGCAGAGATCCGGGGGGCGTGAGGATGGGAACCACTGAAGCTTTCTTT.